The 20 T cell receptor beta chains below come from one sample, sequenced in a study of beta chain features in type 1 diabetes. Reverse transcription of all isolated RNA meant that expressed TCRB transcripts were sequenced. Sequenced by immunoSEQ multiplex PCR; TCRdb stores in-frame clones only, minus some. The table has under 950,000 clones, roughly 15% seen once. Specimen: naive CD4+ T cells from blood. These receptors were taken from a woman aged 18-35 years in good health.

This clone has a handful of counts. Other DNA sequences in this sample translate to the same CDR3. The genes are TRBV6-5 and TRBJ2-6, with D uncertain. Germline V lookup: CDR1 MNHEY, CDR2 SVGAGI. V lost 6 bases and J lost 0, with 6 bases in between. The CDR3 extends over 14 amino acids. The CDR3 coding sequence is TGTGCCAGCAGATCCTACTCTGGGGCCAACGTCCTGACTTTC. Its protein product is CASRSYSGANVLTF.

The gene calls are TRBV7-9 and TRBJ2-6; the D is unclear. Germline CDR1 reads SEHNR; CDR2 reads FQNEAQ (reference sequence). This CDR3 has 15 residues. V shed 4 bases and J shed 0 bases, with 7 bases lying between them. DNA for the CDR3: TGTGCCAGCAGCTCCTATGCCTCTGGGGCCAACGTCCTGACTTTC. Protein sequence: CASSSYASGANVLTF. Looking up the rest from reference TRBV7-9 and TRBJ2-6 gives the full variable domain: DTGVSQNPRHKITKRGQNVTFRCDPISEHNRLYWYRQTLGQGPEFLTYFQNEAQLEKSRLLSDRFSAERPKGSFSTLEIQRTEQGDSAMYLCASSSYASGANVLTFGAGSRLTVL.

V gene TRBV10-3 combines with J gene TRBJ2-3; possible D gene TRBD2, 6 bases. The CDR3 runs 16 residues. The germline V gene encodes CDR1 ENHRY and CDR2 SYGVKD. V was pared by 5 bases and J by 1 base, with 16 bases between. The CDR3 bases are TGTGCCATCAGTCTCTCCGGGACTGGCGGCACAGATACGCAGTATTTT. Its translation: CAISLSGTGGTDTQYF.

The J gene is TRBJ2-4, the V gene TRBV28; D might be TRBD2 (6 bases). V lost 6 bases and J lost 2, with 11 bases in between. The CDR3 loop spans 14 amino acids. Germline loops: CDR1 MDHEN, CDR2 SYDVKM. Here the CDR3 DNA reads TGTGCCAGCAGCTGGAGGGAGACCAAAAACATTCAGTACTTC. Translation: CASSWRETKNIQYF.

V is TRBV18 and J is TRBJ1-2; perhaps TRBD1 as D (5 bases). Germline-derived CDR1 and CDR2 are KGHSH and LQKENI. With 4 bases removed from V and 5 bases from J, the gap between germline ends came to 17 bases. This CDR3 is built from 15 residues. The CDR3 DNA is TGTGCCAGCTCACTTAACCGGGACGGATTATATGGCTACACCTTC. Its translation: CASSLNRDGLYGYTF.

Regarding this clone: A read error may produce the germline difference seen at one junction end. The chain recombines TRBV28 with TRBJ2-1, with a weak D call TRBD2 (6 bases). This CDR3 is 12 amino acids long. Per the germline V gene, CDR1 is MDHEN and CDR2 is SYDVKM. Here the CDR3 DNA reads TGTGTCAGCCAGGCTAGCGAAGGGGAGCAGTTCTTC. This sequence encodes CVSQASEGEQFF.

This sequence joins TRBV7-3 and TRBJ1-1, with D hard to call. V lost 3 bases to trimming and J lost 4 bases, with 12 bases between them. This CDR3 region has 14 residues. Germline V gene sequence: CDR1 SGHTA, CDR2 FQGTGA. Written as DNA, the CDR3 is TGTGCCAGCAGCTTTGACGGGCCTGGCACTGAAGCTTTCTTT. Its protein product is CASSFDGPGTEAFF.

This chain joins TRBV4-3 and TRBJ1-2; 7 bases match TRBD1. Losses at the gene ends were 0 bases for V and 4 bases for J; bases not matched to a gene: 5. Germline CDR1 and CDR2: LGHNA and YSLEER. The CDR3 has 15 residues. CDR3 bases: TGCGCCAGCAGCCAAGAAACGGACAGGAGCTATGGCTACACCTTC. Protein sequence: CASSQETDRSYGYTF.

The V gene is TRBV18, the J gene TRBJ1-2, with 7 positions matching TRBD1. V lost 5 bases to trimming and J lost 1 base; unmatched junction nucleotides: 4. The CDR3 loop spans 14 amino acids. Germline V lookup: CDR1 KGHSH, CDR2 LQKENI. CDR3 protein: CASSIQGSNYGYTF. CDR3 DNA: TGTGCCAGCTCAATACAGGGGAGTAACTATGGCTACACCTTC. Full variable domain (outside the CDR3, taken from reference TRBV18 and TRBJ1-2): NAGVMQNPRHLVRRRGQEARLRCSPMKGHSHVYWYRQLPEEGLKFMVYLQKENIIDESGMPKERFSAEFPKEGPSILRIQQVVRGDSAAYFCASSIQGSNYGYTFGSGTRLTVV.

This rearrangement joins TRBV7-3 to TRBJ2-2; 7 bases align to TRBD1. Germline values: CDR1 SGHTA, CDR2 FQGTGA. The trim removed 5 bases at V and 4 bases at J, leaving 4 bases unmatched. The CDR3 totals 14 residues. The CDR3 nucleotides read TGTGCCAGCAGCCCATACAGGGGCACCGGGGAGCTGTTTTTT. This sequence encodes CASSPYRGTGELFF.

The chain joins TRBV5-1 to TRBJ2-2; 7 nucleotides agree with TRBD1. The CDR3 sequence is 19 residues long. CDR1 SGHRS and CDR2 YFSETQ come from the germline V gene. V shed 0 bases and J 4 bases; nucleotides not matched to a gene: 15. Here the CDR3 DNA reads TGCGCCAGCAGCTTGGCCGGATTTGTGGGACAGCCAGGCACCGGGGAGCTGTTTTTT. It codes for CASSLAGFVGQPGTGELFF.

This rearrangement joins TRBV15 to TRBJ1-5; D unresolved. Germline loops: CDR1 LNHNV, CDR2 YYDKDF (reference sequence). This CDR3 is built from 13 residues. Trimming removed 1 base from V and 6 bases from J, with 7 bases in between. The CDR3 sequence: CATSRVFGQPQHF. CDR3 sequence (DNA): TGTGCCACCAGCAGAGTTTTCGGTCAGCCCCAGCATTTT.

This clone was seen more than once but under ten times. The V call is TRBV10-3, the J call TRBJ2-1, with 11 bases identical to TRBD2. V lost 4 bases to trimming and J lost 3 bases; unmatched junction nucleotides: 2. The CDR3 is 15 residues long. Germline assignment: CDR1 ENHRY and CDR2 SYGVKD. CDR3 region: CAISVAGGNYNEQFF. The DNA for the CDR3 is TGTGCCATCAGTGTAGCGGGAGGGAACTACAATGAGCAGTTCTTC.

This clone was seen more than once but under ten times. This chain links TRBV11-2 with TRBJ2-7, with TRBD1 matching over 8 bases. This CDR3 is built from 15 residues. V shed 4 bases and J 5 bases; nucleotides not matched to a gene: 10. Germline V gene sequence: CDR1 SGHAT, CDR2 FQNNGV. The CDR3 spells CASSSRQGIGDEQYF. In DNA form, the CDR3 reads TGTGCCAGCAGCTCCAGACAGGGGATTGGGGACGAGCAGTACTTC.

The chain couples TRBV7-6 to TRBJ2-3, with unresolved D. CDR3 length equals 13 residues. Trimming took off 3 bases at V and 6 bases at J, with 10 bases between the two ends. CDR1 and CDR2 from the germline V gene are SGHVS and FNYEAQ. CDR3 sequence: CASSFSIQDTQYF. The CDR3 bases are TGTGCCAGCAGCTTTTCTATCCAGGATACGCAGTATTTT.

The V gene is TRBV5-1, the J gene TRBJ2-6; D uncertain. Germline V CDR1 and CDR2: SGHRS, YFSETQ. Trimming stripped 4 bases from V and 0 bases from J, with 8 bases between. This CDR3 is 15 amino acids long. Written as DNA, the CDR3 is TGCGCCAGCAGCACGGCTACCTCTGGGGCCAACGTCCTGACTTTC. Its protein is CASSTATSGANVLTF.

The rearrangement joins TRBV7-2 to TRBJ2-2; D gene uncertain. This CDR3 is built from 16 residues. V was shortened by 0 bases and J by 3 bases, with 11 bases between the two germline ends. Germline lookup yields CDR1 SGHTA and CDR2 FQGNSA. DNA of the CDR3: TGTGCCAGCAGCTTAGCGGCAGGTGTATACACCGGGGAGCTGTTTTTT. Protein product: CASSLAAGVYTGELFF.

The V gene is TRBV11-2, the J gene TRBJ2-2, with D possibly TRBD2 on 5 matching bases. With 3 bases removed from V and 5 bases from J, the gap between germline ends came to 19 bases. Per germline, CDR1 SGHAT and CDR2 FQNNGV. This CDR3 contains 17 residues. CDR3 coding DNA: TGTGCCAGCAGCTTCACTGGCTTGAGGGAAGGGACCGGGGAGCTGTTTTTT. Protein product: CASSFTGLREGTGELFF.

The chain carries TRBV5-1 and TRBJ2-7, with TRBD2 matching over 12 bases. J lost 4 bases, V lost 0 bases, and 2 bases had no gene match. The CDR3 length is 15 residues. Per germline, CDR1 SGHRS and CDR2 YFSETQ. CDR3 bases: TGCGCCAGCAGCTTGGCTAGCGGGAGGGGGTACGAGCAGTACTTC. It codes for CASSLASGRGYEQYF. The variable domain in full, completed from reference TRBV5-1 and TRBJ2-7, reads KAGVTQTPRYLIKTRGQQVTLSCSPISGHRSVSWYQQTPGQGLQFLFEYFSETQRNKGNFPGRFSGRQFSNSRSEMNVSTLELGDSALYLCASSLASGRGYEQYFGPGTRLTVT.

This clone was detected only a few times. J is TRBJ2-5 and V is TRBV5-1; 11 nucleotides agree with TRBD1. This CDR3 contains 14 residues. V was pared by 6 bases and J by 4 bases, with 5 bases of the junction left unmatched. CDR1 SGHRS and CDR2 YFSETQ come from the germline V gene. CDR3 loop: CASNQDRGRETQYF. In DNA form, the CDR3 reads TGCGCCAGCAACCAGGACAGGGGGCGAGAGACCCAGTACTTC.